This T cell receptor (beta chain) was sequenced in a study of T cells expressing NK-cell markers. As for this clonotype: Its antigen is not identified.

Germline lookup yields CDR1 SGHTA and CDR2 FQGNSA. The CDR3 is made up of 12 amino acids. Study-wide points: The study found dominant NKG2C+ clonotypes at roughly 1.0-7.5% of CD8+ T cells in about six donors.

Researchers built TCR beta cDNA using 5'RACE template switching with UMIs. TCRdb reworked the 5' RACE reads into one entry per CDR3 protein, no DNA. The data include 400,000 to 500,000 distinct CDR3 sequences; the top ten clones carry roughly 8%. The receptor's source is a woman between 18 and 69 years old in good health. The chain is built from TRBV7-2 and TRBJ2-3; no DNA is available, so the TRBD1 call from TCRdb remains unchecked. Sequencing was carried out using blood T cells: a sorted CD56 or NKG2C T cell subset, CD4+ or CD8+ T cells, or bulk PBMC T cells (not recorded which). CDR3: CASSLEGAAQYF.